Included here is one T cell receptor (beta chain) sequence, with context. These data belong to a study of blood T cell repertoires in COVID-19. At the level of the study: In each case, the material was cDNA or gDNA derived from T cells, B-cell-depleted T cells, or PBMCs.

Germline V gene data show CDR1 as SEHNR and CDR2 as FQNEAQ (reference sequence). The CDR3 sequence is 13 residues long. The ends lost 5 bases at V and 8 bases at J; junction bases unmatched: 8. How the authors handled the data: Reference gene primer amplification yielded estimated nucleated cell counts. Only in-frame clones appear in the TCRdb table, and some are missing; sequencing was by immunoSEQ multiplex PCR. The V and J calls and the clone size are those of that table, but D and trimming were determined from the DNA. The sample lists about 150,000 clones, approximately 84% occurring once. Sequencing was performed on peripheral blood. The clonotype was recovered from a human donor with acute or convalescent COVID-19. The donor label of this sample is uncertain. The V call is TRBV7-9, the J call TRBJ1-1; the match to TRBD1 covers 7 bases. CDR3 sequence (DNA): TGTGCCAGCAGCCCCAGGGACAGCCAAGAAGCTTTCTTT. It translates to CASSPRDSQEAFF. Using reference TRBV7-9 and TRBJ1-1 for the parts outside the CDR3, the full variable domain is DTGVSQNPRHKITKRGQNVTFRCDPISEHNRLYWYRQTLGQGPEFLTYFQNEAQLEKSRLLSDRFSAERPKGSFSTLEIQRTEQGDSAMYLCASSPRDSQEAFFGQGTRLTVV.